This T cell receptor (beta chain) was identified in a study of T cell repertoires in cytomegalovirus infection. On the study more broadly: In public TCR beta signatures, there were indications of both CMV infection and matching HLA type. General study results and limits: The cumulative frequency of public TCR beta families identified carriers of CMV plus the relevant HLA. It was HLA-C-restricted CMV-specific TCR beta clonotypes that dominated the response ex vivo.

Trimming shortened V by 1 base and J by 2 bases, and 16 bases separated the two germline ends. This CDR3 region has 17 residues. Germline V gene data show CDR1 as SGHVS and CDR2 as FNYEAQ. This clonotype has a count of ten or more. Its antigen is unknown. TCRdb reprocessed the reads with MiXCR, giving one entry per CDR3 protein. Of approximately 630,000 distinct CDR3 sequences in the sample, roughly 24% were seen once. This TCR was recovered from a human donor in good health (CMV status not recorded). Some clones in this sample may be carry-over from other donors' samples. The chain has TRBV7-6 and TRBJ2-3, with a possible D match to TRBD2 (7 bases). The material sequenced was CD8+ T cells from PBMCs. Here the CDR3 reads CASSLGGGGGYTDTQYF. CDR3 DNA: TGTGCCAGCAGCTTAGGTGGGGGCGGGGGCTACACAGATACGCAGTATTTT.